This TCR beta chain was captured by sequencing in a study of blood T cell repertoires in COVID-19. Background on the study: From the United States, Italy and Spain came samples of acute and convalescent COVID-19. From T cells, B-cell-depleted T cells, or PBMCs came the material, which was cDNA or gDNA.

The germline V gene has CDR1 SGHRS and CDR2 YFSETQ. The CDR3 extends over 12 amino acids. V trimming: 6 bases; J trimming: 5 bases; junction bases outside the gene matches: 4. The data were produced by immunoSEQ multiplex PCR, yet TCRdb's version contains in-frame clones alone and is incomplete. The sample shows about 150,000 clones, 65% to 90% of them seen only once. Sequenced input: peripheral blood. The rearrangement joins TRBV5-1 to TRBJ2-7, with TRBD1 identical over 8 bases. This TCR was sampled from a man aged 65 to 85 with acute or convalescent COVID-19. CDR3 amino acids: CASTDRGDEQYF. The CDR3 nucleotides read TGCGCCAGCACCGACAGGGGAGACGAGCAGTACTTC.